These 21 T cell receptor beta chains originate from one sample sequenced in a study of identical twins. TCRdb used MiXCR to reprocess the 5' RACE reads, holding one entry per CDR3 protein. The sample has some 500,000 distinct CDR3 sequences, 9.6% seen once. A further study also used this sample, focusing on yellow fever vaccine responses in identical twins.

The sample taken for sequencing was PBMCs. The source is a woman under 30 in good health.

The J gene is TRBJ2-7, the V gene TRBV20-1; D is perhaps TRBD1 (6 bases). CDR3 length: 17 amino acids. The germline V gene encodes CDR1 DFQATT and CDR2 SNEGSKA (reference sequence). V lost 1 base and J 3 bases, leaving 22 bases between the germline ends. The CDR3 loop reads CSARGRAPTGRNYEQYF. The CDR3 nucleotides read TGCAGTGCTAGAGGCAGAGCACCCACAGGGAGAAACTACGAGCAGTACTTC.

The chain combines TRBV7-2 with TRBJ2-1; D gene uncertain. The CDR3 runs 12 residues. Trimming removed 5 bases at V and 9 bases at J, with 11 bases between. The germline CDR1 and CDR2 sequences are SGHTA and FQGNSA. CDR3 DNA: TGTGCCAGCAGCGTGGACCTCGGTGAGCAGTTCTTC. This gives the protein CASSVDLGEQFF.

This clonotype was detected ten times or more. The genes are TRBV5-5 and TRBJ2-1, with D unresolved. V was pared by 3 bases and J by 0 bases, with 10 bases between. This CDR3 is built from 15 residues. Looked up from germline, CDR1 is SGHKS and CDR2 is YYEKEE (reference sequence). This CDR3 reads CASSSQGASYNEQFF. CDR3 bases: TGTGCCAGCAGCTCCCAAGGAGCCTCCTACAATGAGCAGTTCTTC.

J is TRBJ1-5 and V is TRBV5-5, with D possibly TRBD1 on 6 matching bases. The length of the CDR3 is 18 residues. V was trimmed by 0 bases and J by 7 bases, leaving 23 bases between them. Per the germline V gene, CDR1 is SGHKS and CDR2 is YYEKEE (reference sequence). The CDR3 is CASSLGAVIGGSGQPQHF. The CDR3 bases are TGTGCCAGCAGCTTGGGGGCGGTTATAGGGGGGAGTGGGCAGCCCCAGCATTTT. The whole variable domain, filled in from reference TRBV5-5 and TRBJ1-5, reads DAGVTQSPTHLIKTRGQQVTLRCSPISGHKSVSWYQQVLGQGPQFIFQYYEKEERGRGNFPDRFSARQFPNYSSELNVNALLLGDSALYLCASSLGAVIGGSGQPQHFGDGTRLSIL.

This clonotype has ten or more counts. The DNA for the CDR3 is TGCGCCAGCAGCCAAATGACCAACACAGATACGCAGTATTTT. This gives the protein CASSQMTNTDTQYF. This rearrangement joins TRBV5-1 to TRBJ2-3; D not resolved. The CDR3 runs to 14 residues. Deletions cut 4 bases from V and 2 bases from J, with 11 bases between. CDR1 and CDR2 (germline): SGHRS, YFSETQ.

Only a few counts were recorded for this clonotype. V and J are TRBV7-9 and TRBJ2-5; D uncertain. CDR1 is SEHNR, CDR2 FQNEAQ, per germline (reference sequence). The CDR3 sequence is 15 residues long. V was clipped by 10 bases and J by 2 bases, with 20 bases between them. The CDR3 DNA sequence: TGTGCCACCACATTCCTCAGGACGGCACAAGAGACCCAGTACTTC. Amino acids: CATTFLRTAQETQYF.

A few counts support this clonotype. This CDR3 reads CASSQDRGSPTEAFF. In nucleotides, the CDR3 is TGCGCCAGCAGCCAAGATCGGGGCAGCCCAACTGAAGCTTTCTTT. The chain couples TRBV4-3 to TRBJ1-1, with D possibly matching TRBD1 (5 bases). V lost 0 bases and J 5 bases, leaving 13 bases between the germline ends. The length of the CDR3 is 15 residues. CDR1 is LGHNA, CDR2 YSLEER, per germline.

This rearrangement joins TRBV19 to TRBJ2-3; D is undetermined. V was pared by 4 bases and J by 1 base, with 9 bases between. Germline V gene lookup returns CDR1 LNHDA and CDR2 SQIVND (reference sequence). This CDR3 is 14 amino acids long. This chain's CDR3 is CASSSIMGTDTQYF. The CDR3 region has the DNA TGTGCCAGTAGTAGTATCATGGGCACAGATACGCAGTATTTT.

The chain couples TRBV27 to TRBJ1-2; D may be TRBD1 (6 bases). Germline values: CDR1 MNHEY, CDR2 SMNVEV (reference sequence). CDR3 length equals 14 residues. The V and J ends lost 5 bases and 8 bases respectively, with 18 bases between them. Here the CDR3 DNA reads TGTGCCAGCAGTCACCTCCTAAATGACAGGGGCTACACCTTC. Its translation: CASSHLLNDRGYTF.

This clonotype has just a few counts. V gene TRBV18 combines with J gene TRBJ2-1, with 8 positions matching TRBD1. Germline lookup yields CDR1 KGHSH and CDR2 LQKENI. J was trimmed by 6 bases and V by 3 bases; bases with no gene match: 4. The length of the CDR3 is 14 residues. For the CDR3, the DNA is TGTGCCAGCTCACCCGACAGGGGCTCCAATGAGCAGTTCTTC. Its translation is CASSPDRGSNEQFF. The full variable domain, its missing parts supplied by reference TRBV18 and TRBJ2-1, is NAGVMQNPRHLVRRRGQEARLRCSPMKGHSHVYWYRQLPEEGLKFMVYLQKENIIDESGMPKERFSAEFPKEGPSILRIQQVVRGDSAAYFCASSPDRGSNEQFFGPGTRLTVL.

The sample holds many counts of this clonotype. This chain joins TRBV5-6 and TRBJ2-7; no clear D gene. Germline V CDR1 and CDR2: SGHDT, YYEEEE. There are 13 residues in the CDR3. With 0 bases removed from V and 6 bases from J, the gap between germline ends came to 10 bases. CDR3 DNA sequence: TGTGCCAGCAGCTTGGCCGAAGGGTCCGAGCAGTACTTC. Protein product: CASSLAEGSEQYF.

The chain has TRBV24-1 and TRBJ2-3, with TRBD2 matching over 16 bases. The CDR3 has 16 residues. CDR1 KGHDR and CDR2 SFDVKD come from the germline V gene. Trimming cost V 7 bases and J 8 bases; bases outside gene matches: 8. The CDR3 region has the DNA TGTGCCACCAGCACATCCGGGACTAGCGGGGGGGGTACGCAGTATTTT. Translating it yields CATSTSGTSGGGTQYF.

This clonotype was counted at least ten times. The chain links TRBV7-9 to TRBJ1-4; D is unresolved. The CDR3 length is 13 residues. Germline lookup yields CDR1 SEHNR and CDR2 FQNEAQ (reference sequence). Deletions cut 2 bases from V and 5 bases from J, with 6 bases between. In nucleotides, the CDR3 is TGTGCCAGCAGCTTAACGGGGAATGAAAAACTGTTTTTT. Amino acid sequence: CASSLTGNEKLFF.

V usage is TRBV6-5 and J usage is TRBJ2-2, with TRBD1 matching 12 bases. This CDR3 is 16 amino acids long. Germline values: CDR1 MNHEY, CDR2 SVGAGI. The V and J ends lost 2 bases and 4 bases, in that order; junction bases with no gene match: 2. The CDR3 spells CASSYGTGGPTGELFF. In nucleotides, the CDR3 is TGTGCCAGCAGTTACGGGACAGGGGGCCCCACCGGGGAGCTGTTTTTT.

The table lists this clonotype with a few counts. This chain uses TRBV25-1 with TRBJ2-5; unclear D gene. Germline CDR1 reads MGHDK; CDR2 reads SYGVNS. The germline V and J ends were trimmed by 3 bases and 2 bases, with 7 bases remaining between them. CDR3 length: 13 residues. The CDR3 DNA reads as TGTGCCAGCAGTGATAGTCAGCAAGAGACCCAGTACTTC. Residues: CASSDSQQETQYF.

CDR3 DNA sequence: TGTGCCACCAGTGATCCCGGGGAGGGACTGGTAGAGACCCAGTACTTC. It is translated as CATSDPGEGLVETQYF. The rearrangement joins TRBV24-1 to TRBJ2-5; TRBD2 matches 7 bases. V lost 3 bases, J lost 4 bases, and 10 bases stayed unmatched. The CDR3 spans 16 residues. Germline V gene sequence: CDR1 KGHDR, CDR2 SFDVKD.

The sample holds many counts of this clonotype. V and J are TRBV10-3 and TRBJ2-7, with TRBD1 matching 8 bases. There are 13 residues in the CDR3. The V and J ends lost 2 bases and 3 bases, in that order; junction bases with no gene match: 0. Germline V gene lookup returns CDR1 ENHRY and CDR2 SYGVKD. CDR3 nucleotide sequence: TGTGCCATCAGTGAGACAGGGGGCTACGAGCAGTACTTC. Protein product: CAISETGGYEQYF.

This clonotype was observed a few times. This chain connects TRBV5-5 to TRBJ2-2, with D perhaps TRBD1 (6 bases). The CDR3 is 15 residues long. Looked up from germline, CDR1 is SGHKS and CDR2 is YYEKEE (reference sequence). V shed 3 bases and J shed 0 bases, with 9 bases lying between them. This CDR3 reads CASSYGTSNTGELFF. CDR3 coding DNA: TGTGCCAGCAGCTACGGGACATCGAACACCGGGGAGCTGTTTTTT.

The chain links TRBV2 to TRBJ2-3, with TRBD1 matching 7 bases. This CDR3 has 16 residues. CDR1 is SNHLY, CDR2 FYNNEI, per germline. The J segment lost 0 bases and the V segment lost 3 bases, leaving 6 bases of the junction unmatched. The CDR3 sequence is CASSDGTVSSTDTQYF. Here the CDR3 DNA reads TGTGCCAGCAGTGACGGGACAGTATCTAGCACAGATACGCAGTATTTT. Drawing the rest from reference TRBV2 and TRBJ2-3, the complete variable domain is EPEVTQTPSHQVTQMGQEVILRCVPISNHLYFYWYRQILGQKVEFLVSFYNNEISEKSEIFDDQFSVERPDGSNFTLKIRSTKLEDSAMYFCASSDGTVSSTDTQYFGPGTRLTVL.

This clonotype was counted ten times or more. V gene TRBV4-2 combines with J gene TRBJ2-7; unclear D gene. Per germline, CDR1 LGHNA and CDR2 YNFKEQ. Trimming shortened V by 3 bases and J by 3 bases, and 12 bases separated the two germline ends. The CDR3 loop spans 14 amino acids. CDR3: CASSQERLGYEQYF. The CDR3 DNA reads TGTGCCAGCAGCCAGGAGAGACTGGGCTACGAGCAGTACTTC.

This chain joins TRBV4-3 and TRBJ2-7; 12 bases agree with TRBD1. Germline CDR1 LGHNA, CDR2 YSLEER. CDR3 length equals 17 residues. With 0 bases clipped from V and 4 bases from J, the junction kept 7 bases outside the gene matches. The CDR3 nucleotides are TGCGCCAGCAGCCAAGATGGGTCGGGACAGGGGGCGTACGAGCAGTACTTC. Translating it yields CASSQDGSGQGAYEQYF.